The entry below describes one T cell receptor (beta chain). Its antigen specificity is not known. Mismatch with germline at one junction end may stem from a read error. The data stem from a study of PD-1 blockade in mismatch repair-deficient tumors listed by TCRdb under 2017. About the investigation overall: Between late 2013 and 2016, the trial enrolled 80 to 95 consecutive patients with more than nine types of mismatch repair-deficient cancer, all of whom had received prior treatment and were progressing. Tumor-associated T cell clones in the peripheral blood of patients responding to PD-1 blockade were tracked using deep sequencing of TCR CDR3 regions.

Mismatch repair deficiency was established in every enrolled patient by polymerase chain reaction or immunohistochemistry. TCR sequencing was performed for a few patients who responded to pembrolizumab therapy. In the phase II trial, pembrolizumab PD-1 blockade was tested prospectively in advanced mismatch repair-deficient cancers, no matter which tissue of origin the cancers came from. Serial peripheral blood T cell samples were collected before and at multiple times after starting PD-1 blockade. Blood sampling times were expressed in weeks after the first pembrolizumab dose. Overall study outcomes, separate from this receptor: After pembrolizumab, tumor-resident clones, which were often undetectable in blood before treatment, expanded rapidly and then contracted, generally ahead of radiologic responses.

In the germline V gene, CDR1 corresponds to MGHRA and CDR2 to YSYEKL. The CDR3, from cysteine to phenylalanine, totals 18 residues. The CDR3 DNA has 54 bases and is translated from base 1. The method behind the library was the immunoSEQ multiplex PCR assay. TCRdb re-hosts the immuneACCESS table, in-frame sequences only. Its copies lack some clones; in the studies checked, an unresolved V gene accounts for under half of them, and the cause for the rest is not known. Here the sample has about 79,000 clones; approximately 81% occur a single time. The biggest ten clones account for less than 6% of the sample.

This clonotype originated in an adult with mismatch repair-deficient cancer. The sequence joins TRBV4-1 to TRBJ2-2; matching of 5 bases hints at TRBD1 as the D gene. Source: peripheral blood, taken 44 weeks after starting pembrolizumab. The CDR3 has the sequence CASSQGRSRQRNTGELFF. The sequenced DNA is TGCGCCAGCAGTCAAGGCCGGTCGAGACAGAGGAACACCGGGGAGCTGTTTTTT.